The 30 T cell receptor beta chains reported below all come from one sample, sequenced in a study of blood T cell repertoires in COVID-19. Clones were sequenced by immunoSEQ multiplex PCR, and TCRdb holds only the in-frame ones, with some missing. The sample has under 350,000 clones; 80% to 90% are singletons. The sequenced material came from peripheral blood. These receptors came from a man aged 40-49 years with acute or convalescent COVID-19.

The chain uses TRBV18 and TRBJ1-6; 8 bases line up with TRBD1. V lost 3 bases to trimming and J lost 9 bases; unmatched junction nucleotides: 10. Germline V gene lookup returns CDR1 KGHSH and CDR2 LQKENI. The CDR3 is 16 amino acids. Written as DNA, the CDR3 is TGTGCCAGCTCACCCACGGACGCAGGGGGCGGTTCACCCCTCCACTTT. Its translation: CASSPTDAGGGSPLHF.

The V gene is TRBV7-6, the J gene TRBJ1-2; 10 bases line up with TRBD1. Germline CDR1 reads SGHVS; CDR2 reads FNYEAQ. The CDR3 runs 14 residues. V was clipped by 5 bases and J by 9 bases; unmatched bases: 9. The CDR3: CASSPRRGQGSYTF. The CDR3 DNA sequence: TGTGCCAGCAGCCCTAGGAGGGGACAGGGGAGCTACACCTTC.

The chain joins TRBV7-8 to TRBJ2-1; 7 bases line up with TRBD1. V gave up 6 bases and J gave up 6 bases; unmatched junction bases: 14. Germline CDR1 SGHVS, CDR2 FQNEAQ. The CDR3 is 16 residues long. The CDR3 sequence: CASRKVFGTVSNEQFF. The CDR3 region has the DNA TGTGCCAGCAGGAAAGTGTTCGGGACAGTCTCCAATGAGCAGTTCTTC.

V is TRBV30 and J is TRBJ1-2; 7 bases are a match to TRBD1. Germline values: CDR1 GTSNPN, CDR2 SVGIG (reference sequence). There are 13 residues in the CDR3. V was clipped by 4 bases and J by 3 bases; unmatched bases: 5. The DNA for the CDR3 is TGTGCCTGGACCCGACAGGGAGACTATGGCTACACCTTC. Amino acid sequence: CAWTRQGDYGYTF.

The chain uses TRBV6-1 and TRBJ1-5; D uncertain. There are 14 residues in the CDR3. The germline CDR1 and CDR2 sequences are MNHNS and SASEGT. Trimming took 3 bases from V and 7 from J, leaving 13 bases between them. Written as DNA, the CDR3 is TGTGCCAGCAGTGAGCAGAGGGTTGCCCAGCCCCAGCATTTT. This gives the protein CASSEQRVAQPQHF.

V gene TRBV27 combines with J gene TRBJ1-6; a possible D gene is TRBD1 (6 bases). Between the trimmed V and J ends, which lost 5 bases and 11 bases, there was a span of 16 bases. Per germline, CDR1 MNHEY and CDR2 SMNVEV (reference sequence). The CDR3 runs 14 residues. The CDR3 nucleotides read TGTGCCAGCAGTCCCAAACAGGGTACGACACCCCTCCACTTT. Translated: CASSPKQGTTPLHF.

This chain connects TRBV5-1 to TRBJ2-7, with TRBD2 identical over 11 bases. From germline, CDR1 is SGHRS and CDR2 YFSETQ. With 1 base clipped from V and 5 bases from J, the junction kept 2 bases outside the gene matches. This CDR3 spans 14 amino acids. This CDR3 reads CASSLYSGGDEQYF. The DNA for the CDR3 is TGCGCCAGCAGCTTGTATAGCGGGGGGGACGAGCAGTACTTC.

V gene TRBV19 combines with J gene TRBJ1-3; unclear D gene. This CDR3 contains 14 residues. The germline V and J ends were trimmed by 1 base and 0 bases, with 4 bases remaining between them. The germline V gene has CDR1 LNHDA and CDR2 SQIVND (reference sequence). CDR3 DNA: TGTGCCAGTAGTATAGGTCTCTCTGGAAACACCATATATTTT. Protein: CASSIGLSGNTIYF.

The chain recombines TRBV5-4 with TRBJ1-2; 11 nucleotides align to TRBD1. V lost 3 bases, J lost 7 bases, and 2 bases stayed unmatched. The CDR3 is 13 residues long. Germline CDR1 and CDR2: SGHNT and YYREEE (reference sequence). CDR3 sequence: CASSWDRGGGYTF. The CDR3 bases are TGTGCCAGCAGCTGGGACAGGGGGGGTGGCTACACCTTC.

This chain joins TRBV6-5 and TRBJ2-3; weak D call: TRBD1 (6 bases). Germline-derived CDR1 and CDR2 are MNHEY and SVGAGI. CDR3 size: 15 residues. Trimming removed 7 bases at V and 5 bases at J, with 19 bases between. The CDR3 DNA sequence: TGTGCCAGCAATCTTCAGGGGCGGCCCGGAGATACGCAGTATTTT. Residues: CASNLQGRPGDTQYF.

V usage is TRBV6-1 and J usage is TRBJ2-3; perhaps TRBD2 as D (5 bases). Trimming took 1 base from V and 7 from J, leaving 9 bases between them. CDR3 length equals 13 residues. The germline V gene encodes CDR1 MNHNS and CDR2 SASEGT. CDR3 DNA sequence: TGTGCCAGCAGTGAAGGCACGGGGTATACGCAGTATTTT. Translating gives CASSEGTGYTQYF.

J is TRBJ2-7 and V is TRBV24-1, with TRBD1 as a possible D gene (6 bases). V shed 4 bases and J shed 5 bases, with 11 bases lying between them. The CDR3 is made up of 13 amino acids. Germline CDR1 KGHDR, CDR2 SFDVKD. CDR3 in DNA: TGTGCCACCAGTGAGGGGGCGCCCCACGAGCAGTACTTC. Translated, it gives CATSEGAPHEQYF.

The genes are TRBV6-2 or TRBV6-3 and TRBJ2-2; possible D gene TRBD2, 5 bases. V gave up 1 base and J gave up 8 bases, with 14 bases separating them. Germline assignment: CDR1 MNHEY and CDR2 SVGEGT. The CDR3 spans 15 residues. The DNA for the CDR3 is TGTGCCAGCAGTTACTTGGCCGGGGTCGTGGGGGAGCTGTTTTTT. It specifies CASSYLAGVVGELFF.

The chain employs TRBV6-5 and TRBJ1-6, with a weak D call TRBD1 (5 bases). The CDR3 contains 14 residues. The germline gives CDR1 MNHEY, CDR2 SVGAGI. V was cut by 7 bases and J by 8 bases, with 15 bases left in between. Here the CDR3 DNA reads TGTGCCAGCAACCCAACGGGGGAAGATTCACCCCTCCACTTT. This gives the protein CASNPTGEDSPLHF.

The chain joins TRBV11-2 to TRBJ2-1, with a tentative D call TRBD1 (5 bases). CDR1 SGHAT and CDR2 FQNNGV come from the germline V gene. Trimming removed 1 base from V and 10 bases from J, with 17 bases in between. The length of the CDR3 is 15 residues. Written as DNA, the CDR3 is TGTGCCAGCAGCTTAGTCGCAGGTTGGGCAGGGGAGCAGTTCTTC. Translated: CASSLVAGWAGEQFF.

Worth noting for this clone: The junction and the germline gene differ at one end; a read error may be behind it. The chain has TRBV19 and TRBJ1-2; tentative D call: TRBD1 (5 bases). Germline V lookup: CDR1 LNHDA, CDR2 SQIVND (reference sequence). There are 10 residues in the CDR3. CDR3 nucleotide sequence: TGCGCCGCGGGGGTCTATGGCTACACCTTC. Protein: CAAGVYGYTF.

The CDR3 is CASSRWSKVGYNEQFF. DNA for the CDR3: TGTGCCAGCAGCCGCTGGTCCAAGGTCGGGTACAATGAGCAGTTCTTC. The rearrangement uses TRBV14 and TRBJ2-1; D unclear. Looked up from germline, CDR1 is SGHDN and CDR2 is FVKESK. V lost 4 bases to trimming and J lost 4 bases, with 17 bases between them. This CDR3 contains 16 residues.

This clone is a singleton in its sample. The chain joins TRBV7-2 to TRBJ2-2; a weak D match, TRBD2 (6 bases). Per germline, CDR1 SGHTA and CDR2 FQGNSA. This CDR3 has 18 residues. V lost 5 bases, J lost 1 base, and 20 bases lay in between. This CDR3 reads CASSVQATGGRNTGELFF. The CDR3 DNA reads TGTGCCAGCAGCGTTCAGGCCACCGGGGGAAGGAACACCGGGGAGCTGTTTTTT.

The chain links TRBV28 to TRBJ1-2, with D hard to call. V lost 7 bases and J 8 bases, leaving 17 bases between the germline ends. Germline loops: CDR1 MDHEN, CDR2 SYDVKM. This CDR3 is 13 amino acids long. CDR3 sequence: CASTPPGTVGYTF. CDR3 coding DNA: TGTGCCAGCACCCCCCCAGGAACGGTAGGCTACACCTTC.

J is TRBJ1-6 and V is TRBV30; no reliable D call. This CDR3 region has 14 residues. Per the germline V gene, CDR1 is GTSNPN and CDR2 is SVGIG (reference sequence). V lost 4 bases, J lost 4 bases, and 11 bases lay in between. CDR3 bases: TGTGCCTGGAAGGGAGACCTTTATAATTCACCCCTCCACTTT. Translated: CAWKGDLYNSPLHF.

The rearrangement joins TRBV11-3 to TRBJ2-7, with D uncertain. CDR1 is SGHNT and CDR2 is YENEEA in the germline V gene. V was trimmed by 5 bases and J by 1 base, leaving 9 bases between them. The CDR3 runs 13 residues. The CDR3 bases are TGTGCCAGCAGCCAATGGCTGTCCTACGAGCAGTACTTC. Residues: CASSQWLSYEQYF.

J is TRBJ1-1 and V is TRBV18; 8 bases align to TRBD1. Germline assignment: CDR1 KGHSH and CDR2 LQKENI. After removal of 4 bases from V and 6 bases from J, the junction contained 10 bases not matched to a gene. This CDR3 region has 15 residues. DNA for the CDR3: TGTGCCAGCTCACTCGGACAGGGTGAAGTCTCTGAAGCTTTCTTT. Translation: CASSLGQGEVSEAFF.

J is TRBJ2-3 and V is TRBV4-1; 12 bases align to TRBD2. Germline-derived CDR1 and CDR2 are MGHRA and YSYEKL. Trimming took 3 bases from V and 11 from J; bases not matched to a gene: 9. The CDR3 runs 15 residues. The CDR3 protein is CASSHPSGGEYLQYF. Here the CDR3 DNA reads TGCGCCAGCAGCCACCCTAGCGGGGGGGAATACCTGCAGTATTTT.

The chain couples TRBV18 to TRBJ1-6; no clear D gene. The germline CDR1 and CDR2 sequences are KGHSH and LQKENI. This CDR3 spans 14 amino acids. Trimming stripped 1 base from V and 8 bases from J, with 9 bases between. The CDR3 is CASSPRPSDSPLHF. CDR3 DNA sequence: TGTGCCAGCTCACCACGGCCATCTGATTCACCCCTCCACTTT. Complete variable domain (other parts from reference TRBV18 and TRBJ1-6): NAGVMQNPRHLVRRRGQEARLRCSPMKGHSHVYWYRQLPEEGLKFMVYLQKENIIDESGMPKERFSAEFPKEGPSILRIQQVVRGDSAAYFCASSPRPSDSPLHFGNGTRLTVT.

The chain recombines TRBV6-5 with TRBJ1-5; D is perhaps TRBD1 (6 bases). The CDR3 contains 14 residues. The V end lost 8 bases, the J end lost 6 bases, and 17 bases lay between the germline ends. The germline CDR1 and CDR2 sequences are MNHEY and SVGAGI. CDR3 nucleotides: TGTGCCAGCGTTGCTCACAGGGTGGGTCAGCCCCAGCATTTT. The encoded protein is CASVAHRVGQPQHF.

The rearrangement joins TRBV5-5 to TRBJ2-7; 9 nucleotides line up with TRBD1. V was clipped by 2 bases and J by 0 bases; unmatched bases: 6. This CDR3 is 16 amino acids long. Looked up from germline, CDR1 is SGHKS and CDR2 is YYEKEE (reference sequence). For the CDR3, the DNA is TGTGCCAGCAGCTTATCCGGGACAGGGCCCTCCTACGAGCAGTACTTC. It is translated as CASSLSGTGPSYEQYF.

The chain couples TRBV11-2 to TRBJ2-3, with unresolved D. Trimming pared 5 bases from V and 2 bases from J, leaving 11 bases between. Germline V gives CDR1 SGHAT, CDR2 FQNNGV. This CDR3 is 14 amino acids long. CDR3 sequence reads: CASSPSKATDTQYF. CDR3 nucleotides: TGTGCCAGCAGCCCGTCCAAAGCCACAGATACGCAGTATTTT.

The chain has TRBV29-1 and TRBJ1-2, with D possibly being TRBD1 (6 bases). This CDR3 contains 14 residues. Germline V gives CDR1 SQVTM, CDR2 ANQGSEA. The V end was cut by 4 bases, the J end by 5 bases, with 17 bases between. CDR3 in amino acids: CSVGRDRTGYGYTF. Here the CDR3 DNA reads TGCAGCGTTGGGAGAGACAGGACGGGGTATGGCTACACCTTC.

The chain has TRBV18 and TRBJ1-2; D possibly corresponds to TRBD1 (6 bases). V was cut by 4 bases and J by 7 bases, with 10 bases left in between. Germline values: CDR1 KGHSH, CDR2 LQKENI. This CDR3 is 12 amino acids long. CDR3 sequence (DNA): TGTGCCAGCTCACGGGACATAGGTGGCTACACCTTC. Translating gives CASSRDIGGYTF.

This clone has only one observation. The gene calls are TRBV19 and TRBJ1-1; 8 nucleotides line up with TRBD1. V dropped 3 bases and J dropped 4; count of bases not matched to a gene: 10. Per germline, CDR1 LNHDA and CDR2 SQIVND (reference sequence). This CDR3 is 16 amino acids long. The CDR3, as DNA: TGTGCCAGTAGTATGGCGGCAGGGGGCGCGGGCACTGAAGCTTTCTTT. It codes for CASSMAAGGAGTEAFF.